Included here is one TCR beta chain sequence, with context. TCRdb keeps only in-frame clones here, not all; method: immunoSEQ multiplex PCR. This sample has tens of thousands of clones, with 65% to 85% found just once. These data come from a study of identifying expanded T cells in peripheral blood. Trimming took off 2 bases at V and 2 bases at J, with 13 bases between the two ends. The CDR3 is 16 residues long. Germline V gene data show CDR1 as MGHRA and CDR2 as YSYEKL. The origin of this receptor is a person aged 18 to 70 in good health. Specimen: blood. J is TRBJ2-1 and V is TRBV4-1; D perhaps matches TRBD1 (6 bases). The CDR3 region is CASSQRQESTYNEQFF. CDR3 sequence (DNA): TGCGCCAGCAGCCAACGACAGGAATCTACCTACAATGAGCAGTTCTTC.